This is a list of T cell receptor beta chains from one sample in a study of OX40 agonist ivuxolimab in advanced cancers. Some clones are missing from TCRdb's copy, which holds only in-frame ones; the method was immunoSEQ multiplex PCR. The sample consists of more than 70,000 clones, almost 85% of them appearing once. Material: CD4+ or CD8+ T cells sorted from blood, obtained in a trial of the OX40 agonist ivuxolimab. Source of these receptors: an adult with an advanced solid tumor such as melanoma, head and neck, liver or kidney cancer. CDR3s include the opening cysteine and the closing phenylalanine or tryptophan. The order of the fields is J gene, D gene, clone size, V gene, CDR3 DNA, CDR3 protein. A D gene is named only where the DNA matches it firmly. Some rows mark clone size as missing; the rest say once, few, many or name a class of expanded clone.

TRBJ2-7 | NA | NA | TRBV7-6 | TGTGCCAGCAGCCCCTCGGGGAGTACGAGGCAGTACTTC | CASSPSGSTRQYF
TRBJ2-1 | TRBD2 | NA | TRBV5-1 | TGCGCCAGCAGCCCCCAGGGACTAGCGGGCAATGAGCAGTTCTTC | CASSPQGLAGNEQFF
TRBJ2-3 | TRBD2 | NA | TRBV4-2 | TGTGCCAGCAGCCAAGATGGGGCCAGCGGGGTAAGCACAGATACGCAGTATTTT | CASSQDGASGVSTDTQYF
TRBJ2-5 | TRBD1 | NA | TRBV5-3 | TGTGCCAGAAGCATGGACAGGGGTCGGCAGACCCAGTACTTC | CARSMDRGRQTQYF
TRBJ2-5 | TRBD1 | once | TRBV6-1 | TGTGCCAGCAGTGTAAACAGGGGGGAGACCCAGTACTTC | CASSVNRGETQYF
TRBJ2-3 | TRBD1 | NA | TRBV7-9 | TGTGCCAGCAGCTTAGCAGGGGGCTTAGGGGATACGCAGTATTTT | CASSLAGGLGDTQYF
TRBJ1-2 | NA | NA | TRBV2 | TGTGCCAGCAGTGAAGGAACTAACTATGGCTACACCTTC | CASSEGTNYGYTF
TRBJ1-4 | NA | NA | TRBV6-5 | TGTGCCAGCAGTTATGTGAGGGGTGCAACTAATGAAAAACTGTTTTTT | CASSYVRGATNEKLFF
TRBJ2-1 | NA | NA | TRBV2 | TGTGCCAGCAGCCCAGACTCTAGCTCCTACAATGAGCAGTTCTTC | CASSPDSSSYNEQFF
TRBJ2-3 | TRBD1 | once | TRBV2 | TGTGCCAGCAGGGACAGGGGGAGAGATACGCAGTATTTT | CASRDRGRDTQYF
TRBJ1-5 | NA | NA | TRBV28 | TGTGCCAGCAGATCAATATGGCAGCCCCAGCATTTT | CASRSIWQPQHF
TRBJ2-7 | TRBD2 | NA | TRBV7-2 | TGTGCCAGCAGCTTATTCCGGGAGGTGGGCGAGCAGTACTTC | CASSLFREVGEQYF
TRBJ1-1 | TRBD1 | NA | TRBV28 | TGTGCCATCTTAACCTCCAGGGGGCAGACTGAAGCTTTCTTT | CAILTSRGQTEAFF
TRBJ1-4 | NA | NA | TRBV18 | TGTGCCAGCTCACCCCGGGACGGTAATGAAAAACTGTTTTTT | CASSPRDGNEKLFF
TRBJ2-3 | NA | NA | TRBV18 | TGTGCCAGCTCACGGACGGGACTCCACACGATCACAGATACGCAGTATTTT | CASSRTGLHTITDTQYF
TRBJ2-7 | NA | NA | TRBV2 | TGTGCCAGCAGTGTGACGGGAGTAAGGAGCTACGAGCAGTACTTC | CASSVTGVRSYEQYF
TRBJ2-3 | TRBD1 | once | TRBV7-9 | TGTGCCAGCAGCCGCGGGACAGGGTGGGCAGATACGCAGTATTTT | CASSRGTGWADTQYF
TRBJ2-3 | TRBD1 | NA | TRBV7-2 | TGTGCCAGCAGACGGGACAGGGGTTCAGATACGCAGTATTTT | CASRRDRGSDTQYF
TRBJ1-3 | TRBD1 | NA | TRBV7-8 | TGTGCCAGCAGCCCACGGGGACAGGGTGACACCATATATTTT | CASSPRGQGDTIYF
TRBJ2-7 | TRBD1 | NA | TRBV28 | TGTGCCACAACACAGGGGTCGTACGAGCAGTACTTC | CATTQGSYEQYF
TRBJ2-5 | NA | few | TRBV7-3 | TGTGCCAGCAGCTTACACAGCCAAGAGACCCAGTACTTC | CASSLHSQETQYF
TRBJ2-3 | NA | once | TRBV7-2 | TGTGCCAGCAGCTTAGGTTTGGCGCAGTATTTT | CASSLGLAQYF
TRBJ1-4 | NA | few | TRBV4-2 | TGTGCCAGCAGTCAGGGAATATCTAATGAAAAACTGTTTTTT | CASSQGISNEKLFF